This T cell receptor (beta chain) was documented in a study of shared clonotypes between healthy human individuals. Study context: Each donor had three CD4 naive, three CD4 memory, two CD8 naive and one CD8 memory plate.

The CDR3 has 15 amino acids. Germline CDR1 is SGHAT and CDR2 is FQNNGV. V was clipped by 0 bases and J by 7 bases; unmatched bases: 4. Every donor was a Caucasian adult from Nashville, Tennessee. Genomic DNA (from each subset) was split evenly across several immunoSEQ plates. Sequencing used immunoSEQ multiplex PCR; TCRdb keeps in-frame clones, though not all of them. This table holds roughly 2.5 million clones, approximately 94% found once. The rearrangement uses TRBV11-2 and TRBJ1-5; 9 nucleotides agree with TRBD1. The clonotype originates from a man aged 18 to 29 in good health. The material sequenced was naive CD4+ T cells sorted from blood. Subset given: CD45RA+ positively selected. The CDR3 loop reads CASSLEGQGGQPQHF. The CDR3, as DNA: TGTGCCAGCAGCTTAGAGGGACAGGGAGGACAGCCCCAGCATTTT.